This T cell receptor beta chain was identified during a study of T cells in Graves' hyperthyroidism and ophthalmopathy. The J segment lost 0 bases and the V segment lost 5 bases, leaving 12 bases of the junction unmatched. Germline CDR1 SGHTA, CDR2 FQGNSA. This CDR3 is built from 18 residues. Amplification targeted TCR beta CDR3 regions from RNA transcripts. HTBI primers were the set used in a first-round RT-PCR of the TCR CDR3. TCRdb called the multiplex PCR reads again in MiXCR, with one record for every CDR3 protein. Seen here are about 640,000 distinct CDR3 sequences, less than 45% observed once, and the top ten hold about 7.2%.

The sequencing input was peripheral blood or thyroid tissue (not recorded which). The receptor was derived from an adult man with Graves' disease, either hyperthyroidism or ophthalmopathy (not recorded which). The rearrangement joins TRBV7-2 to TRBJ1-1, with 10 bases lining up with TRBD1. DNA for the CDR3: TGTGCCAGCAGCCTGGTCCCGGGACAGGGGACATTGAACACTGAAGCTTTCTTT. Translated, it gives CASSLVPGQGTLNTEAFF.